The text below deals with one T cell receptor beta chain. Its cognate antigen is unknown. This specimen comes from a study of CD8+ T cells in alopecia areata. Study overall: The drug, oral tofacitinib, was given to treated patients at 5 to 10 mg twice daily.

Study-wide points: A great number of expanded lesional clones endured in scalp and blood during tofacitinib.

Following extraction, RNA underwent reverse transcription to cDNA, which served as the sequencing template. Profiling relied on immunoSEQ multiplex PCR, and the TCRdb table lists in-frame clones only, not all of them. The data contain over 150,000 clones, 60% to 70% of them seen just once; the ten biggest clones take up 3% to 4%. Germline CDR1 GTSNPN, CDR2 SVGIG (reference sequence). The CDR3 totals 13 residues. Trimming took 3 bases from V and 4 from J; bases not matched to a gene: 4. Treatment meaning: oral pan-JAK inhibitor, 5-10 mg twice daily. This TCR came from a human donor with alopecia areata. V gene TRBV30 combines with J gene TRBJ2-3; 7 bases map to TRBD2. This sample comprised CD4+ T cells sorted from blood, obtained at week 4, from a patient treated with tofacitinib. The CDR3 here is CAWSGGGADTQYF. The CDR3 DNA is TGTGCCTGGAGCGGCGGGGGAGCAGATACGCAGTATTTT.